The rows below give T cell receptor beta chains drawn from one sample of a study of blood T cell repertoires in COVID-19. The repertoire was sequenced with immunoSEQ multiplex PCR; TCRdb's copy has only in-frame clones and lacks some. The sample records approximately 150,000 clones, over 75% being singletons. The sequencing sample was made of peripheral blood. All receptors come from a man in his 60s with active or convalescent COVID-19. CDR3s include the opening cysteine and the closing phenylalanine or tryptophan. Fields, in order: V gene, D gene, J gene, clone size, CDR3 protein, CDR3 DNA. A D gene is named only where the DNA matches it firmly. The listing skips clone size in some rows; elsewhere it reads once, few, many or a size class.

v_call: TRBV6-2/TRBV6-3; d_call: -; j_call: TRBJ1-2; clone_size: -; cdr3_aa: CASSPTSTGPYYGYTF; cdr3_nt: TGTGCCAGCAGCCCTACCTCGACAGGACCCTACTATGGCTACACCTTC
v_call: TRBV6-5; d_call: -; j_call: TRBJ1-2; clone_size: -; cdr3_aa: CASRRTDYGYTF; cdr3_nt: TGTGCCAGCAGAAGGACAGACTATGGCTACACCTTC
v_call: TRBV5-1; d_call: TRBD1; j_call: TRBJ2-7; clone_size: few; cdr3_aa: CASGRDRFAEQYF; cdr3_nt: TGCGCCAGCGGTCGGGACAGATTCGCCGAGCAGTACTTC
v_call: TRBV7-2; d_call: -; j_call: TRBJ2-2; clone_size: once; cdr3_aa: CASRHSGNTGELFF; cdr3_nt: TGTGCCAGCAGACATAGCGGAAACACCGGGGAGCTGTTTTTT
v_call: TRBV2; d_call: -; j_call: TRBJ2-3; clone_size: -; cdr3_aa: CASSQGMADTQYF; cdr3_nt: TGTGCCAGCAGCCAGGGGATGGCAGATACGCAGTATTTT
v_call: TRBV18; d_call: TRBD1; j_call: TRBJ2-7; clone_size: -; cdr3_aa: CASSPRTGEYEQYF; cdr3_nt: TGTGCCAGCTCACCCCGGACAGGGGAGTACGAGCAGTACTTC
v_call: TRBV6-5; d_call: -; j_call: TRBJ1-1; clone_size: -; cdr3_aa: CGSQAHTEAFF; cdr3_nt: TGTGGATCGCAGGCCCACACTGAAGCTTTCTTT
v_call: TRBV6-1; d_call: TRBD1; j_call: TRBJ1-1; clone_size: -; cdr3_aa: CASSEVMIAGQGNTEAFF; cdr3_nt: TGTGCCAGCAGTGAAGTGATGATTGCTGGACAGGGGAACACTGAAGCTTTCTTT
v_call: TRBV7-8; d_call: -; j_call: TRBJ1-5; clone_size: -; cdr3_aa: CASSRGGASQPQHF; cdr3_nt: TGTGCCAGCAGCCGGGGGGGGGCAAGTCAGCCCCAGCATTTT
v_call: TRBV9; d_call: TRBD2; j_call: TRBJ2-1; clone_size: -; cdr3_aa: CASSVGASGGFNEQFF; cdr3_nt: TGTGCCAGCAGCGTAGGGGCTAGCGGGGGGTTCAATGAGCAGTTCTTC
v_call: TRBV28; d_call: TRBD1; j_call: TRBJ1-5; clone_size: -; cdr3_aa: CASSSTGRIQPQHF; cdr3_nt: TGTGCCAGCAGTTCGACAGGGAGGATTCAGCCCCAGCATTTT
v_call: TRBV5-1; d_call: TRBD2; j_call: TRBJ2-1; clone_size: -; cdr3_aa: CASSGSGGSLNNEQFF; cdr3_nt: TGCGCCAGCAGTGGCAGCGGGGGGAGTCTGAACAATGAGCAGTTCTTC
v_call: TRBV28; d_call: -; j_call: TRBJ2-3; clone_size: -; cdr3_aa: CASSFKQYTDTQYF; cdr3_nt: TGTGCCAGCAGTTTTAAACAGTACACAGATACGCAGTATTTT
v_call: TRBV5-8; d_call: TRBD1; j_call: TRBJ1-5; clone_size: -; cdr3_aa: CASRRQGSNQPQHF; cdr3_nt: TGTGCCAGCAGACGACAGGGGAGCAATCAGCCCCAGCATTTT
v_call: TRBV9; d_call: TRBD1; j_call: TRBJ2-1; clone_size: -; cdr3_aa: CASSAGGNEQFF; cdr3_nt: TGTGCCAGCAGCGCAGGGGGTAATGAGCAGTTCTTC
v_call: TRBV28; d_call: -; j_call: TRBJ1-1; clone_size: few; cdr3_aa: CASSLSGRSTEAFF; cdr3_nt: TGTGCCAGCAGTTTATCAGGGCGGAGCACTGAAGCTTTCTTT
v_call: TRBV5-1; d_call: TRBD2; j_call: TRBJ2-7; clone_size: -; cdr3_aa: CASSLRLAGVDEQYF; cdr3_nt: TGCGCCAGCAGCCTCCGACTAGCGGGAGTGGACGAGCAGTACTTC
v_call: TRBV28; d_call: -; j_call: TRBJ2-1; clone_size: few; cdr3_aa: CASGQYNEQFF; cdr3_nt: TGTGCCAGTGGCCAGTACAATGAGCAGTTCTTC
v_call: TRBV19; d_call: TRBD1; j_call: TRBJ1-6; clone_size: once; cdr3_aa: CASSDRVYSPLHF; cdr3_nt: TGTGCCAGTAGTGACAGGGTCTATTCACCCCTCCACTTT
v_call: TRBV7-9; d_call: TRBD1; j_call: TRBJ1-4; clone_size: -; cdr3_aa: CASSSGDRVNEKLFF; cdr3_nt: TGTGCCAGCAGCTCAGGGGACAGGGTTAATGAAAAACTGTTTTTT
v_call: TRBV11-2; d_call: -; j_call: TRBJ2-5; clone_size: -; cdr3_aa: CASSPWGLSVRETQYF; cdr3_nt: TGTGCCAGCAGCCCCTGGGGGCTCTCGGTCCGAGAGACCCAGTACTTC
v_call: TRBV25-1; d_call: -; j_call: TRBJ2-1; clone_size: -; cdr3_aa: CASSEQGRVEQFF; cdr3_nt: TGTGCCAGCAGTGAACAGGGTAGGGTTGAGCAGTTCTTC
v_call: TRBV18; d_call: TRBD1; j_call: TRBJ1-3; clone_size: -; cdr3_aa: CASTGQGRSGNTIYF; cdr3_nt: TGTGCCAGCACGGGACAGGGCCGCTCTGGAAACACCATATATTTT
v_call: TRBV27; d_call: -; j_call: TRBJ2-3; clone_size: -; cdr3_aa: CASSFARGSTDTQYF; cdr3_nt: TGTGCCAGCAGTTTCGCTCGGGGTTCCACAGATACGCAGTATTTT
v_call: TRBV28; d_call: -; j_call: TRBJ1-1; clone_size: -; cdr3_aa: CASSPYVGRDTEAFF; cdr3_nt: TGTGCCAGCAGTCCCTACGTTGGGAGGGACACTGAAGCTTTCTTT
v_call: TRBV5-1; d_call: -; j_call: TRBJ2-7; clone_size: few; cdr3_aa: CASSSLTRGEQYF; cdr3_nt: TGCGCCAGCAGCTCCTTGACACGAGGGGAGCAGTACTTC
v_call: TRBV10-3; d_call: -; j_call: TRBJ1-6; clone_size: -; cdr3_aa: CAISAQGMYNSPLHF; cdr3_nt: TGTGCCATCAGCGCACAGGGCATGTATAATTCACCCCTCCACTTT
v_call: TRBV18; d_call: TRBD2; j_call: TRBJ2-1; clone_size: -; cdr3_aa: CASSPVSGSDINEQFF; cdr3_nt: TGTGCCAGCTCACCAGTTAGCGGGAGCGATATAAATGAGCAGTTCTTC
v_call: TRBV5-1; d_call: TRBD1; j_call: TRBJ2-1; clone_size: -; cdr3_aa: CASSLDGTGKLGEQFF; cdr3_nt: TGCGCCAGCAGCTTGGACGGGACAGGGAAGTTAGGTGAGCAGTTCTTC
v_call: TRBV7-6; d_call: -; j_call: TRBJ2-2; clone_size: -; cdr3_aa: CASSLAIGGSGTGELFF; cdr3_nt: TGTGCCAGCAGCTTAGCGATAGGCGGGTCGGGGACCGGGGAGCTGTTTTTT
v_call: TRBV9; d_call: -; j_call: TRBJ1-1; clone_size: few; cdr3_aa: CASSVTFQGDAFF; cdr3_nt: TGTGCCAGCAGCGTCACCTTCCAGGGTGACGCTTTCTTT
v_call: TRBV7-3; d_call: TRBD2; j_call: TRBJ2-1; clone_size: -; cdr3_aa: CASSSGLAPNEQFF; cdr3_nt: TGTGCCAGCAGCTCAGGACTAGCCCCCAATGAGCAGTTCTTC
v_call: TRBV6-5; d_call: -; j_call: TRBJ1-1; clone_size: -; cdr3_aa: CASSISRVAEAFF; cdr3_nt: TGTGCCAGCAGTATTTCCCGGGTAGCTGAAGCTTTCTTT
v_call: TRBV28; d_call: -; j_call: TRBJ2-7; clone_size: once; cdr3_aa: CASSLSPVSYEQYF; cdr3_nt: TGTGCCAGCAGTTTAAGTCCAGTCTCCTACGAGCAGTACTTC
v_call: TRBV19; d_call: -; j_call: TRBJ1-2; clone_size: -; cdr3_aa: CASTNPGQPSNYGYTF; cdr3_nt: TGTGCCAGTACCAACCCCGGACAGCCTTCTAACTATGGCTACACCTTC
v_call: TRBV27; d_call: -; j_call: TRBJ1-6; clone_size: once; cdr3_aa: CASSLSGRVHNSPLHF; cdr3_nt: TGTGCCAGCAGTTTATCTGGCAGGGTTCATAATTCACCCCTCCACTTT
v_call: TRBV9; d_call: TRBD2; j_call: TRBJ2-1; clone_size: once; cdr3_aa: CASSSPPVLSGTSPHEQFF; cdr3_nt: TGTGCCAGCAGCTCCCCCCCGGTCTTAAGCGGGACTTCCCCCCATGAGCAGTTCTTC
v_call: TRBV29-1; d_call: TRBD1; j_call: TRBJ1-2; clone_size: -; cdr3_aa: CSARGQGNYGYTF; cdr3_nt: TGCAGCGCCCGGGGACAGGGAAACTATGGCTACACCTTC
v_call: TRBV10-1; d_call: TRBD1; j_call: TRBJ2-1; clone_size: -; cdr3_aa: CASSDPGQGSNEQFF; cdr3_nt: TGCGCCAGCAGTGACCCGGGACAGGGATCCAATGAGCAGTTCTTC
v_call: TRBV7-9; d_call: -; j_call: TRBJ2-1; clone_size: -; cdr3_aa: CASSLYQGPYNEQFF; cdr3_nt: TGTGCCAGCAGCTTATACCAGGGGCCCTACAATGAGCAGTTCTTC
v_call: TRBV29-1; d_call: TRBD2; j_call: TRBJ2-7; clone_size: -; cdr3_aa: CSVFSGTSGYYEQYF; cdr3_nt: TGCAGCGTTTTCTCCGGCACTAGCGGGTACTACGAGCAGTACTTC
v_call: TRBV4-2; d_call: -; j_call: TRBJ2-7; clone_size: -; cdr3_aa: CASSQGVEIYEQYF; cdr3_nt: TGTGCCAGCAGCCAAGGAGTGGAGATCTACGAGCAGTACTTC
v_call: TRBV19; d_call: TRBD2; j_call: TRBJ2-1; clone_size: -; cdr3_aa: CASSTWTSGYYNEQFF; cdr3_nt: TGTGCCAGTAGTACCTGGACTAGCGGGTACTACAATGAGCAGTTCTTC
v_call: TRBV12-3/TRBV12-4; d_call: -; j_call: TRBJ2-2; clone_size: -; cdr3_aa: CASSEVAAGELFF; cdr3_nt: TGTGCCAGCAGTGAAGTAGCCGCCGGGGAGCTGTTTTTT
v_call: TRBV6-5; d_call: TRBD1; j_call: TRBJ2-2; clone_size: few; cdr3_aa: CASSTTDRDRGELFF; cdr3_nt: TGTGCCAGCAGCACAACTGACAGGGACCGGGGGGAGCTGTTTTTT